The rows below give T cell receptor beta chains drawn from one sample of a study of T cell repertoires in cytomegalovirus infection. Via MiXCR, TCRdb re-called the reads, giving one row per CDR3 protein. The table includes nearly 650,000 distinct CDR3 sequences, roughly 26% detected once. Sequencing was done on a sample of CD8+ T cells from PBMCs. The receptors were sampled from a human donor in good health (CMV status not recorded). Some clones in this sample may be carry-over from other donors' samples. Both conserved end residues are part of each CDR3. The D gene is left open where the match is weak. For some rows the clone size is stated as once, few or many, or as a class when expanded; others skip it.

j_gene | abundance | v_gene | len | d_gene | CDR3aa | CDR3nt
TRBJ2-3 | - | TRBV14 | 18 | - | CASSQLKQTEWGTDTQYF | TGTGCCAGCAGCCAACTTAAACAGACAGAATGGGGCACAGATACGCAGTATTTT
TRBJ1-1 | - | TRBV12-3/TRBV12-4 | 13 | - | CASSKVGGTEAFF | TGTGCCAGCAGCAAGGTAGGGGGTACTGAAGCTTTCTTT
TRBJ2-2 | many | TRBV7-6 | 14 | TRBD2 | CASSRTRNTGELFF | TGTGCCAGCAGCAGGACTAGAAACACCGGGGAGCTGTTTTTT
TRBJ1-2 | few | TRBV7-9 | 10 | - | CASSPTGRTF | TGTGCCAGCAGCCCGACAGGCAGAACCTTC
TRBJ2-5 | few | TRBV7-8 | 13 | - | CASSLAQGETQYF | TGTGCCAGCAGCTTAGCCCAGGGTGAGACCCAGTACTTC
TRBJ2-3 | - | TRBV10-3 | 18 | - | CAISGAPGQGIGADTQYF | TGTGCCATCAGTGGGGCGCCCGGGCAGGGAATAGGCGCAGATACGCAGTATTTT
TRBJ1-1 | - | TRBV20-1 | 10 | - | CRRGDTEAFF | TGTAGGCGGGGGGACACTGAAGCTTTCTTT
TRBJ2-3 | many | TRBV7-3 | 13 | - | CASSTDLTDTQYF | TGTGCCAGCAGCACCGATCTCACAGATACGCAGTATTTT
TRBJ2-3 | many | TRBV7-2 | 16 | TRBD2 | CASSLELAGITDTQYF | TGTGCCAGCAGCTTAGAACTAGCGGGGATTACAGATACGCAGTATTTT
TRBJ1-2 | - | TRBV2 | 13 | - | CASSGGRVGGYTF | TGTGCCAGCAGTGGGGGCCGGGTTGGTGGCTACACCTTC
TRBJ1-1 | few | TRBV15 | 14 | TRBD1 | CATGQGHMNTEAFF | TGTGCCACCGGACAGGGGCACATGAACACTGAAGCTTTCTTT
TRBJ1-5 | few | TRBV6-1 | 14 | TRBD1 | CASSLQGEGQPQHF | TGTGCCAGCAGTTTACAGGGGGAAGGACAGCCCCAGCATTTT
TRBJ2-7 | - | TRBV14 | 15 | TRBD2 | CASSQETSGYYEQYF | TGTGCCAGCAGCCAAGAGACTAGCGGTTACTACGAGCAGTACTTC
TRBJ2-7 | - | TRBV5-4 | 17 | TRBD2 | CASSPGTSGGHSYEQYF | TGTGCCAGCAGCCCTGGGACTAGCGGGGGGCACTCCTACGAGCAGTACTTC
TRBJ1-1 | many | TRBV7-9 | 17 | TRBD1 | CASTVGETGDFYTEAFF | TGTGCCAGCACCGTGGGTGAGACAGGGGATTTCTACACTGAAGCTTTCTTT
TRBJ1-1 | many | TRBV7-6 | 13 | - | CASSPPENTEAFF | TGTGCCAGCAGCCCCCCCGAGAACACTGAAGCTTTCTTT
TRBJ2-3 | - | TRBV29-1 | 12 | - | CSVVDRTDTQYF | TGCAGCGTTGTAGACAGGACAGATACGCAGTATTTT
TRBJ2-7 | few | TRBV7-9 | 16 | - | CASSLGSGQASYEQYF | TGTGCCAGCAGCTTAGGCTCCGGGCAGGCCTCCTACGAGCAGTACTTC
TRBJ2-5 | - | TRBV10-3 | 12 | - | CAISESEETQYF | TGTGCCATCAGTGAGTCCGAAGAGACCCAGTACTTC
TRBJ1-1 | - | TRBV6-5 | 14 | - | CASSSLGANTEAFF | TGTGCCAGCAGTTCCCTGGGCGCTAACACTGAAGCTTTCTTT
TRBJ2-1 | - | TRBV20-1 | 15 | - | CSARVTASSYNEQFF | TGCAGTGCTAGAGTGACAGCCAGCTCCTACAATGAGCAGTTCTTC
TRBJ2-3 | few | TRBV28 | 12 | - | CASSWTADTQYF | TGTGCCAGCAGTTGGACGGCAGATACGCAGTATTTT
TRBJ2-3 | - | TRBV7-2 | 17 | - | CASSFLPGQPFGETQYF | TGTGCCAGCAGCTTCCTCCCAGGACAGCCCTTCGGGGAAACGCAGTATTTT
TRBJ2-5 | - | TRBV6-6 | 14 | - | CASRSPKLQETQYF | TGTGCCAGCAGATCTCCGAAATTACAAGAGACCCAGTACTTC
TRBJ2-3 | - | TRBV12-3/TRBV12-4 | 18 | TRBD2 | CASRPSGLAGGPPDTQYF | TGTGCCAGCAGACCTTCGGGACTAGCGGGGGGGCCTCCAGATACGCAGTATTTT
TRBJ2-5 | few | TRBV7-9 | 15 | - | CASSLPPRSQETQYF | TGTGCCAGCAGCCTCCCTCCTCGGAGCCAAGAGACCCAGTACTTC
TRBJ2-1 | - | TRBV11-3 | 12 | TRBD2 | CASSTLAGGQFF | TGTGCCAGCAGCACCCTAGCGGGGGGGCAGTTCTTC
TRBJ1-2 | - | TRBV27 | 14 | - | CASSQQGGFYGYTF | TGTGCCAGCAGTCAACAGGGAGGGTTCTATGGCTACACCTTC
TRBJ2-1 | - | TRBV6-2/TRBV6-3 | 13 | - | CASKTPEYNEQFF | TGTGCCAGCAAGACCCCTGAGTACAATGAGCAGTTCTTC
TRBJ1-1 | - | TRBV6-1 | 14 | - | CASSKDGSNTEAFF | TGTGCCAGCAGTAAGGACGGATCGAACACTGAAGCTTTCTTT
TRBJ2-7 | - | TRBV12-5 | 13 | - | CASGIGGVYEQYF | TGTGCTAGTGGCATTGGAGGGGTGTACGAGCAGTACTTC
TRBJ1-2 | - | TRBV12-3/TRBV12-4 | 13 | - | CASSFKQTDVYTF | TGTGCCAGCAGTTTTAAACAGACCGATGTCTACACCTTC
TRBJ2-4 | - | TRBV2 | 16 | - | CASSGTPGPSKNIQYF | TGTGCCAGCAGTGGGACACCTGGCCCATCCAAAAACATTCAGTACTTC
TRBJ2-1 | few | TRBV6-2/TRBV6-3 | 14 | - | CASSYKLGGGEQFF | TGTGCCAGCAGTTACAAGCTGGGTGGTGGTGAGCAGTTCTTC
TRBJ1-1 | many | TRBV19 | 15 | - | CASTLGNTGGSEAFF | TGTGCCAGTACCCTAGGAAACACGGGGGGAAGTGAAGCTTTCTTT
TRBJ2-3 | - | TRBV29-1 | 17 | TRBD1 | CSVEEGQIDDETDTQYF | TGCAGCGTTGAAGAGGGACAGATCGACGATGAGACAGATACGCAGTATTTT
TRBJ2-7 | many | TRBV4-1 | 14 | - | CASSQTTTGREQYF | TGCGCCAGCAGCCAAACTACAACAGGGCGGGAGCAGTACTTC
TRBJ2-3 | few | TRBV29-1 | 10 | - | CSDYTDTQYF | TGCAGCGACTACACAGATACGCAGTATTTT
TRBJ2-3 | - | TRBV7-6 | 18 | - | CASSLGLSEGTVPDTQYF | TGTGCCAGCAGCTTAGGGTTGTCGGAGGGGACGGTTCCAGATACGCAGTATTTT
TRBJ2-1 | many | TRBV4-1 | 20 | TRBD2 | CASSRGGTSGGVKTGNEQFF | TGCGCCAGCAGCCGAGGGGGAACTAGCGGGGGCGTAAAGACGGGCAATGAGCAGTTCTTC
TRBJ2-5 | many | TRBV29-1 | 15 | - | CSVYILALYQETQYF | TGCAGCGTTTACATACTAGCCCTGTACCAAGAGACCCAGTACTTC
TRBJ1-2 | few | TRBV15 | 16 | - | CATSSKRMTWDGGYTF | TGTGCCACCAGCAGCAAACGGATGACATGGGATGGTGGCTACACCTTC
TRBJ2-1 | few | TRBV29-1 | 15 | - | CSVAGGSLSYNEQFF | TGCAGCGTTGCGGGTGGCAGCCTCTCCTACAATGAGCAGTTCTTC
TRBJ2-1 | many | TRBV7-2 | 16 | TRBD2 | CASSSPVAGEADEQFF | TGTGCCAGCAGCTCCCCAGTAGCGGGGGAAGCGGATGAGCAGTTCTTC
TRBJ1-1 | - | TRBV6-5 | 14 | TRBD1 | CASSWGQGSTEAFF | TGTGCCAGCAGCTGGGGACAGGGAAGCACTGAAGCTTTCTTT
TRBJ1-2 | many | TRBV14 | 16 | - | CASSQEGTDIVYGYTF | TGTGCCAGCAGCCAAGAGGGGACCGACATCGTCTATGGCTACACCTTC